Listed below are T cell receptor beta chains from one sample, sequenced in a study of blood T cell repertoires in COVID-19. Only in-frame clones appear in the TCRdb table, and some are missing; sequencing was by immunoSEQ multiplex PCR. The sample consists of roughly 200,000 clones, around nine tenths of them appearing once. Input material: peripheral blood. These receptor sequences come from a woman between 18 and 30 years old who had recovered from COVID-19. The CDR3 runs from the conserved cysteine through the conserved F or W. The D gene is left open where the match is weak. The size of a clone is reported for some rows only, either as once, few or many, or as a class for expanded clones.

v_call	j_call	d_call	clone_size	cdr3_aa	cdr3_nt
TRBV18	TRBJ1-2	-	-	CASSPNSGYGYTF	TGTGCCAGCTCACCTAACTCAGGGTACGGCTACACCTTC
TRBV6-5	TRBJ2-2	TRBD1	-	CASSSGTANTGELFF	TGTGCCAGCAGCTCAGGGACAGCGAACACCGGGGAGCTGTTTTTT
TRBV9	TRBJ2-1	TRBD1	once	CASSVVTGGDEQFF	TGTGCCAGCAGCGTAGTCACAGGGGGCGATGAGCAGTTCTTC
TRBV9	TRBJ2-5	-	-	CASSVGQTAETETQYF	TGTGCCAGCAGCGTAGGGCAGACGGCGGAAACTGAGACCCAGTACTTC
TRBV2	TRBJ2-1	TRBD2	-	CASSEESLAVDEQFF	TGTGCCAGCAGTGAAGAAAGTCTAGCGGTCGATGAGCAGTTCTTC
TRBV18	TRBJ1-5	TRBD1	-	CASSPEGAGNQPQHF	TGTGCCAGCTCACCAGAGGGGGCAGGCAATCAGCCCCAGCATTTT
TRBV7-5	TRBJ2-1	-	-	CVRSPRTSGGDEQFF	TGTGTCAGAAGCCCCCGGACTAGCGGGGGGGATGAGCAGTTCTTC
TRBV19	TRBJ1-2	TRBD1	-	CASSDPRDRAYGYTF	TGTGCCAGTAGTGACCCCCGGGACAGGGCCTATGGCTACACCTTC
TRBV29-1	TRBJ2-3	TRBD1	-	CATLDRADTQYF	TGCGCTACCCTTGACAGGGCAGATACGCAGTATTTT
TRBV2	TRBJ1-4	TRBD1	-	CASSRDRGNEKLFF	TGTGCCAGCAGTAGGGACAGGGGTAATGAAAAACTGTTTTTT
TRBV19	TRBJ2-1	TRBD2	once	CASSIAGLAGVFPYNEQFF	TGTGCCAGTAGTATAGCGGGACTAGCAGGCGTTTTTCCCTACAATGAGCAGTTCTTC
TRBV27	TRBJ1-1	TRBD1	-	CASSVGQGLTEAFF	TGTGCCAGCAGTGTGGGACAGGGATTGACTGAAGCTTTCTTT
TRBV10-3	TRBJ1-2	TRBD1	-	CANSGQGRGYGYTF	TGTGCTAATTCTGGACAGGGACGAGGGTATGGCTACACCTTC
TRBV6-5	TRBJ2-3	-	-	CASSYSNGGTDTQYF	TGTGCCAGCAGTTACTCGAACGGGGGCACAGATACGCAGTATTTT
TRBV6-2/TRBV6-3	TRBJ1-2	TRBD1	-	CASSRSTGEYGYTF	TGTGCCAGCAGTCGCTCGACAGGGGAATATGGCTACACCTTC
TRBV10-3	TRBJ1-4	-	-	CAIRGGIGYGEKLFF	TGTGCCATCAGGGGAGGGATAGGATACGGTGAAAAACTGTTTTTT
TRBV7-8	TRBJ1-2	-	-	CASSPLYGYTF	TGTGCCAGCAGCCCCCTCTATGGCTACACCTTC
TRBV3-1/TRBV3-2	TRBJ1-6	-	few	CASRLARGENSPLHF	TGTGCCAGCAGGCTAGCTCGCGGGGAAAATTCACCCCTCCACTTT
TRBV12-3/TRBV12-4	TRBJ1-1	-	-	CASSWGGEAFF	TGTGCCAGCAGTTGGGGAGGTGAAGCTTTCTTT
TRBV9	TRBJ1-1	TRBD1	-	CASSAPRPGQEEAFF	TGTGCCAGCAGCGCACCTAGACCGGGACAGGAGGAAGCTTTCTTT
TRBV25-1	TRBJ2-5	TRBD2	-	CASSAKREAPYETQYF	TGTGCCAGCAGTGCTAAGCGGGAGGCACCTTACGAGACCCAGTACTTC
TRBV18	TRBJ2-3	TRBD2	-	CASSPPGLAGARNTDTQYF	TGTGCCAGCTCACCCCCTGGACTAGCGGGGGCCCGGAACACAGATACGCAGTATTTT
TRBV28	TRBJ1-1	TRBD1	-	CASSFVPSTPVGQGRMGAFF	TGTGCCAGCAGTTTTGTTCCCTCCACCCCCGTGGGACAGGGGAGAATGGGAGCTTTCTTT
TRBV4-1	TRBJ2-1	-	-	CASSPGPRTKYNEQFF	TGCGCCAGCAGCCCCGGCCCGCGGACAAAGTACAATGAGCAGTTCTTC
TRBV10-3	TRBJ2-5	-	-	CATRDSGETQYF	TGTGCCACCCGGGACTCAGGGGAGACCCAGTACTTC
TRBV5-5	TRBJ2-7	TRBD1	-	CASSLWQGAYEQYF	TGTGCCAGCAGCTTGTGGCAGGGGGCCTACGAGCAGTACTTC
TRBV6-5	TRBJ2-1	TRBD2	once	CASTSGRGYNEQFF	TGTGCCAGTACTAGCGGGAGGGGATACAATGAGCAGTTCTTC
TRBV6-2/TRBV6-3	TRBJ2-3	-	-	CASRPKLRSDTQYF	TGTGCCAGCAGACCTAAGTTGAGGTCAGATACGCAGTATTTT
TRBV25-1	TRBJ1-6	TRBD1	-	CASSDIGISGQHNSPLHF	TGTGCCAGCAGTGATATCGGAATCTCGGGACAGCATAATTCACCCCTCCACTTT
TRBV20-1	TRBJ2-3	-	once	CSASLVDTQYF	TGCAGTGCTAGTCTCGTAGATACGCAGTATTTT
TRBV3-1/TRBV3-2	TRBJ2-1	TRBD1	many	CASSPWDREDDEQFF	TGTGCCAGCAGCCCGTGGGACAGGGAGGATGATGAGCAGTTCTTC
TRBV4-1	TRBJ2-1	-	-	CASSQRTVEGDEQFF	TGCGCCAGCAGCCAAAGGACAGTTGAGGGCGATGAGCAGTTCTTC
TRBV5-1	TRBJ1-2	TRBD1	-	CASSLRRQGAQGYTF	TGCGCCAGCAGCTTGAGGAGACAGGGGGCTCAGGGCTACACCTTC
TRBV5-1	TRBJ2-6	-	-	CASSLQVTSGANVLTF	TGCGCCAGCAGCTTACAGGTGACCTCTGGGGCCAACGTCCTGACTTTC
TRBV11-2	TRBJ1-3	TRBD1	-	CASRDRGSGNTIYF	TGTGCCAGCAGGGACAGGGGGTCTGGAAACACCATATATTTT
TRBV27	TRBJ1-5	-	-	CASSLGGYQPQHF	TGTGCCAGCAGTTTAGGAGGGTATCAGCCCCAGCATTTT
TRBV14	TRBJ2-3	-	few	CASSQAREPDTQYF	TGTGCCAGCAGCCAAGCCCGGGAGCCAGATACGCAGTATTTT
TRBV6-2/TRBV6-3	TRBJ2-2	-	-	CASSPPNTGELFF	TGTGCCAGCAGTCCCCCAAACACCGGGGAGCTGTTTTTT
TRBV19	TRBJ2-5	TRBD1	-	CASSPRGTGGDETQYF	TGTGCCAGTAGTCCGCGAGGGACAGGGGGCGACGAGACCCAGTACTTC
TRBV6-5	TRBJ1-3	-	once	CASSYSTGLGTIYF	TGTGCCAGCAGTTACTCGACCGGGTTAGGCACCATATATTTT
TRBV7-9	TRBJ1-2	-	-	CASSLGGVGYTF	TGTGCCAGCAGCTTAGGGGGGGTTGGCTACACCTTC
TRBV28	TRBJ2-1	-	-	CASSLDFNTRQGHGNEQFF	TGTGCCAGCAGTTTAGACTTTAATACACGCCAGGGGCACGGGAATGAGCAGTTCTTC
TRBV4-2	TRBJ2-1	TRBD1	-	CASSQGGTGGSDEQFF	TGTGCCAGCAGCCAAGGCGGGACAGGGGGCTCCGATGAGCAGTTCTTC
TRBV7-2	TRBJ2-5	-	-	CASSLVARQETQYF	TGTGCCAGCAGCTTAGTAGCGCGCCAAGAGACCCAGTACTTC
TRBV3-1/TRBV3-2	TRBJ1-2	-	few	CASSQDLGQGGDYGYTF	TGTGCCAGCAGCCAAGATCTTGGGCAGGGAGGCGACTATGGCTACACCTTC
TRBV6-2/TRBV6-3	TRBJ1-2	TRBD1	-	CASSFTGGVDGYTF	TGTGCCAGCAGTTTCACAGGGGGCGTGGATGGCTACACCTTC
TRBV10-3	TRBJ1-1	-	once	CAISESGREAFF	TGTGCCATCAGTGAGTCGGGGAGGGAAGCTTTCTTT
TRBV19	TRBJ2-5	TRBD2	-	CASSYTSGRLETQYF	TGTGCCAGTTCTTACACTAGCGGGAGACTCGAGACCCAGTACTTC